Sequencing of this T cell receptor (beta chain) was carried out in a study of blood T cell repertoires in COVID-19. V shed 3 bases and J shed 7 bases, with 16 bases lying between them. This CDR3 spans 14 amino acids. Germline V gene sequence: CDR1 SNHLY, CDR2 FYNNEI. For recovered donors of Cohort 3, there were two negative PCRs, clearance, or symptom resolution. The protocol was immunoSEQ multiplex PCR, while the TCRdb copy is restricted to in-frame clones and leaves out a portion. The sample yields approximately 220,000 clones, around 85% seen once. This chain links TRBV2 with TRBJ2-7; D might be TRBD2 (5 bases). This sequence originates from a man aged 35 to 55 who had recovered from COVID-19. Sequencing was performed on PBMCs or T cells enriched from blood (not recorded which). For the CDR3, the DNA is TGTGCCAGCAGTGAGCGTGGGAGATTTTGGGAGCAGTACTTC. It codes for CASSERGRFWEQYF.